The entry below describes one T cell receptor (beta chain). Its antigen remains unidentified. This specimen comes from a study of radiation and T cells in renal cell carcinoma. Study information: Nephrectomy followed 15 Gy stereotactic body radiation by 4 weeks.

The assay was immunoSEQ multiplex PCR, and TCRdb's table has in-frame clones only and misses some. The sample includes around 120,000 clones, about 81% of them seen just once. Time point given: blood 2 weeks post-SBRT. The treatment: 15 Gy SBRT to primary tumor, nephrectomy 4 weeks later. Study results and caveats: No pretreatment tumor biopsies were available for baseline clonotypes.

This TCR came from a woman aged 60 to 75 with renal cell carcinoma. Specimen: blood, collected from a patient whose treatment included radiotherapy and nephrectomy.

The CDR3, as DNA: TGTGCCAGCAGCCAACTTACAGGGCAAGAGACCCAGTACTTC. It specifies CASSQLTGQETQYF. The chain couples TRBV14 to TRBJ2-5, with a possible D match to TRBD1 (6 bases). V was trimmed by 2 bases and J by 2 bases, leaving 9 bases between them. CDR3 size: 14 residues. CDR1 and CDR2 (germline): SGHDN, FVKESK.